This entry is about one T cell receptor beta chain. Its target is not known. In TCRdb, the 5' RACE reads were re-called with MiXCR into one record per CDR3 protein. The sample has approximately 300,000 distinct CDR3 sequences; 7.5% to 9% are singletons. This CDR3 has 16 residues. Per germline, CDR1 SGHTA and CDR2 FQGNSA. V dropped 1 base and J dropped 4; count of bases not matched to a gene: 10. The data originate from a study of T cells after yellow fever vaccination. The study's findings and limits: Researchers report a weaker secondary response that nonetheless peaked faster, day 5 versus 15. FACS-sorted repertoires could contain abundant clonotypes contaminating from the bulk population.

The receptor was derived from a man between 18 and 35 years old who received the YFV17D yellow fever vaccine. J is TRBJ2-7 and V is TRBV7-2, with 7 bases fitting TRBD1. The source material was PBMCs, sampled on the day of the first yellow fever vaccination. CDR3 amino acids: CASSLVGGRESYEQYV. The CDR3 bases are TGTGCCAGCAGCTTAGTAGGGGGCAGGGAGAGTTACGAGCAGTACGTC.